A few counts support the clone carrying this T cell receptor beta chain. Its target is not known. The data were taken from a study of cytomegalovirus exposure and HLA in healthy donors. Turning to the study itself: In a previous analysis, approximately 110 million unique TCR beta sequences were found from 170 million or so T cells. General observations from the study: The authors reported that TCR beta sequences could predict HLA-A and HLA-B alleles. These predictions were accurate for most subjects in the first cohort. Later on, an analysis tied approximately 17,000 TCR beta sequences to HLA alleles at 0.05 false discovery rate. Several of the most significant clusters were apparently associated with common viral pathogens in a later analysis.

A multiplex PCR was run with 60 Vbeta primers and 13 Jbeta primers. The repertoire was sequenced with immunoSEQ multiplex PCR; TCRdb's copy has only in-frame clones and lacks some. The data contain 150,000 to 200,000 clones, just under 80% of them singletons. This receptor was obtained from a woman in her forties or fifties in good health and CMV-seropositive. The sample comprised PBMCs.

The DNA of the CDR3 is TGTGCCTGGGTAAAGCGGAGCTCCTACGAGCAGTACTTC. Protein product: CAWVKRSSYEQYF. The rearrangement uses TRBV30 and TRBJ2-7, with TRBD2 as a possible D gene (5 bases). Germline V gene data show CDR1 as GTSNPN and CDR2 as SVGIG (reference sequence). V shed 5 bases and J shed 0 bases, with 11 bases lying between them. The CDR3 runs to 13 residues.